The present TCR beta chain was sequenced within a study of response to subunit inactivated influenza vaccine (dated by TCRdb to 2016 to 2019). Broadly, across the study: To follow how T cells responded to a trivalent subunit inactivated influenza vaccine, the researchers relied on deep quantitative profiling of the T cell receptor repertoire.

The library was built by means of RT-PCR. Sequencing instrument: Illumina HiSeq 2500. TCRdb reanalyzed the raw reads on its own, using fastp at Q25 for trimming and MiXCR for clone calling, and kept in-frame beta chains. A single entry per CDR3 protein holds the most common genes and DNA from its merged rows. Present in this sample are 610,000 or so distinct CDR3 sequences, less than 15% of which were seen just once. The top ten clones comprise 11% of the sample. Findings and caveats that apply to the study as a whole: The authors suggested that each seasonal influenza vaccination may recruit only a limited number of new T cells.

CDR1 and CDR2 were assigned from the germline V gene (reference sequence) as DFQATT and SNEGSKA. The CDR3 measures 13 amino acids from cysteine to phenylalanine. Just CDR3 DNA is preserved here, 39 bases in frame from base 1. Clipping removes 6 bases from V and 7 bases from J, with 8 as the unmatched junction base count. The table lists this clonotype with a few counts. Which antigen it targets is not known. Per-base quality was not reported, and no clone a single base away is much larger than it. Rearrangement joined TRBV20-1 to TRBJ2-1; TRBD1 lines up with 8 middle nucleotides. The clonotype originates from a man aged 50-59 years who received an inactivated influenza vaccine. Donor details come from another sample of the same person, matched by shared clones. The source was PBMCs from blood, collected 11 to 12 days after vaccination. The CDR3 region: CSARTGNKNEQFF. The nucleotide sequence reads as follows: TGCAGTGCCCGGACAGGGAATAAGAATGAGCAGTTCTTC.